Sequencing of this T cell receptor (beta chain) was carried out in a study of blood T cell repertoires in COVID-19. At the level of the study: T cells, B-cell-depleted T cells, or PBMCs provided the cDNA or gDNA that served as material.

All recovered Cohort 3 donors got two negative PCRs, got clearance, or saw symptom resolution. The germline V and J ends were trimmed by 0 bases and 2 bases, with 5 bases remaining between them. This CDR3 has 13 residues. Germline V lookup: CDR1 WNHNN, CDR2 SYGVQD (reference sequence). Per the original data handling: Amplification from reference gene primers served as the basis for estimated nucleated cell counts. Repertoires were generated with immunoSEQ multiplex PCR, while TCRdb's copy carries only in-frame clones and drops some. V and J calls and clone size follow that table, whereas D and trimming were derived from the DNA. The sample has approximately 300,000 clones; around 84% are singletons.

The source material was PBMCs or T cells enriched from blood (not recorded which). The J gene is TRBJ2-7, the V gene TRBV10-1; no reliable D call. This TCR was sampled from a woman between 18 and 29 years old who had recovered from COVID-19. CDR3 nucleotide sequence: TGCGCCAGCAGTGAGTCGGCCCCCTACGAGCAGTACTTC. This gives the protein CASSESAPYEQYF.